A selection of T cell receptor beta chains follows, all from one sample in a study of blood T cell repertoires in COVID-19. Repertoires were generated with immunoSEQ multiplex PCR, while TCRdb's copy carries only in-frame clones and drops some. In the table there are roughly 200,000 clones, around 78% of which are singletons. The sample taken for sequencing was peripheral blood. The receptor source for this set is a woman aged 80 or over with active or convalescent COVID-19. The CDR3 runs from the conserved cysteine through the conserved F or W. Fields, in order: CDR3 protein, CDR3 DNA, clone size, J gene, V gene, D gene. D genes are given only for firm matches. Rows give clone size only sometimes, using once, few, many, or a class for an expanded clone.

CASSSFLNSPLHF | TGCGCCAGCAGCTCCTTCCTGAATTCACCCCTCCACTTT | NA | TRBJ1-6 | TRBV5-1 | NA
CASSQAGTGHNEKLFF | TGTGCCAGCAGCCAAGCCGGGACAGGGCATAATGAAAAACTGTTTTTT | NA | TRBJ1-4 | TRBV4-2 | TRBD1
CASSFSQGNTIYF | TGCGCCAGCAGCTTCTCTCAGGGGAACACCATATATTTT | NA | TRBJ1-3 | TRBV5-1 | NA
CSATPSGPQHF | TGCAGTGCTACTCCATCAGGGCCCCAGCATTTT | NA | TRBJ1-5 | TRBV20-1 | NA
CASSWGGVQGTDTQYF | TGTGCCAGCAGTTGGGGGGGAGTACAGGGCACAGATACGCAGTATTTT | NA | TRBJ2-3 | TRBV28 | TRBD2
CASSLSGGALFRNEQFF | TGTGCCAGCAGCTTGTCCGGGGGGGCCCTTTTTCGCAATGAGCAGTTCTTC | NA | TRBJ2-1 | TRBV5-8 | TRBD2
CASSPSWSNYGYTF | TGTGCCAGCAGTCCCAGTTGGTCTAACTATGGCTACACCTTC | NA | TRBJ1-2 | TRBV27 | NA
CASKGQGKSYEQYF | TGTGCCAGCAAGGGACAGGGGAAATCCTACGAGCAGTACTTC | NA | TRBJ2-7 | TRBV5-4 | TRBD1
CAISDHAGTSITDTQYF | TGTGCCATCAGTGATCATGCCGGGACTAGCATCACAGATACGCAGTATTTT | NA | TRBJ2-3 | TRBV10-3 | TRBD2
CAISETPTGGETQYF | TGTGCCATCAGTGAGACCCCGACAGGAGGAGAGACCCAGTACTTC | NA | TRBJ2-5 | TRBV10-3 | NA
CASSGRGALINYGYTF | TGTGCCAGCAGCGGGAGGGGGGCTCTGATAAACTATGGCTACACCTTC | NA | TRBJ1-2 | TRBV5-5 | NA
CASSLNWDSYNEQFF | TGTGCCAGCAGCTTAAACTGGGACAGCTACAATGAGCAGTTCTTC | NA | TRBJ2-1 | TRBV11-2 | TRBD1
CASSDSGGAYEQYF | TGTGCCAGCAGTGATTCCGGCGGGGCCTACGAGCAGTACTTC | NA | TRBJ2-7 | TRBV2 | NA
CASSPKGVGSYNEQFF | TGTGCCAGCTCACCAAAGGGGGTAGGTTCCTACAATGAGCAGTTCTTC | NA | TRBJ2-1 | TRBV18 | NA
CASSLYRVTAFF | TGTGCCAGCAGTTTGTACAGGGTAACCGCTTTCTTT | NA | TRBJ1-1 | TRBV28 | NA
CASSLGGSKAGTEAFF | TGTGCCAGCAGCTTAGGCGGATCAAAGGCGGGCACTGAAGCTTTCTTT | NA | TRBJ1-1 | TRBV7-6 | NA
CSASGTGDFNEQFF | TGCAGTGCTAGTGGGACAGGGGACTTCAATGAGCAGTTCTTC | NA | TRBJ2-1 | TRBV20-1 | TRBD1
CASSLGGRHEYFATDTQYF | TGCGCCAGCAGCTTAGGGGGCCGGCACGAATACTTTGCAACAGATACGCAGTATTTT | NA | TRBJ2-3 | TRBV5-1 | TRBD1
CASSLDLGPMETQYF | TGTGCCAGCAGCTTAGATCTGGGCCCCATGGAGACCCAGTACTTC | NA | TRBJ2-5 | TRBV11-3 | NA
CASDLGTANSPLHF | TGTGCCAGTGACCTTGGGACAGCAAATTCACCCCTCCACTTT | NA | TRBJ1-6 | TRBV19 | TRBD1
CASSQERAAGVIEAFF | TGCGCCAGCAGTCAGGAGAGGGCGGCCGGGGTGATCGAAGCTTTCTTT | NA | TRBJ1-1 | TRBV23-1 | NA
CASRPSDLLYEQYF | TGTGCCAGCAGGCCTAGCGATCTTTTATACGAGCAGTACTTC | NA | TRBJ2-7 | TRBV6-2/TRBV6-3 | NA
CASSPVTGGLYGYTF | TGTGCCAGCAGCCCAGTGACAGGGGGCCTCTATGGCTACACCTTC | NA | TRBJ1-2 | TRBV28 | TRBD1
CASREMWTSDQDTQYF | TGTGCCAGCAGGGAAATGTGGACTAGCGATCAAGATACGCAGTATTTT | NA | TRBJ2-3 | TRBV27 | TRBD2
CASSLHRGPRETQYF | TGTGCCAGCAGCTTACATCGAGGTCCGAGGGAGACCCAGTACTTC | NA | TRBJ2-5 | TRBV7-9 | NA
CASSEISGVDYGYTF | TGTGCCAGCAGTGAAATTTCAGGGGTTGACTATGGCTACACCTTC | NA | TRBJ1-2 | TRBV2 | NA
CATSLGTGEKTQYF | TGTGCCACCTCCCTAGGGACAGGGGAAAAGACCCAGTACTTC | NA | TRBJ2-5 | TRBV28 | TRBD1
CASRNGTGNYGYTF | TGTGCCAGCAGAAACGGGACAGGCAACTATGGCTACACCTTC | NA | TRBJ1-2 | TRBV7-9 | TRBD1
CASSQAGQGFYTF | TGCGCCAGCAGCCAAGCGGGACAGGGGTTCTACACCTTC | NA | TRBJ1-2 | TRBV4-1 | TRBD1
CASFDRGTGNTIYF | TGTGCCAGCTTCGACCGGGGGACTGGAAACACCATATATTTT | NA | TRBJ1-3 | TRBV2 | NA
CASSLPGSYGYTF | TGTGCCAGCAGCTTACCTGGTAGCTATGGCTACACCTTC | NA | TRBJ1-2 | TRBV5-8 | NA
CASSQAFDRANEKLFF | TGCGCCAGCAGCCAAGCTTTCGACAGGGCAAATGAAAAACTGTTTTTT | few | TRBJ1-4 | TRBV4-3 | TRBD1
CAWSVSGLGEAFF | TGTGCCTGGAGTGTATCAGGGCTCGGTGAAGCTTTCTTT | NA | TRBJ1-1 | TRBV30 | NA
CATQETGSGNTIYF | TGTGCCACACAGGAGACAGGCTCTGGAAACACCATATATTTT | many | TRBJ1-3 | TRBV24-1 | NA
CASSQDTGDEQYF | TGCGCCAGCAGCCAAGACACAGGGGACGAGCAGTACTTC | few | TRBJ2-7 | TRBV4-3 | TRBD1